Detailed here is one T cell receptor (beta chain). Assay: immunoSEQ multiplex PCR; the TCRdb copy retains only in-frame clones and omits some. Of 200,000 to 250,000 clones in the sample, around 84% are singletons; the top ten hold approximately 6.1%. This specimen comes from a study of blood T cell repertoires in COVID-19. Overall study: Sites in the United States, Italy and Spain provided acute and convalescent COVID-19 samples. Nucleic acid was either cDNA or gDNA, and it came from T cells, B-cell-depleted T cells, or PBMCs.

Sequences were obtained from peripheral blood. This clonotype was sampled from a man older than 75 with acute or convalescent COVID-19.

Here the CDR3 reads CASSQQNSYEQYF. The CDR3 DNA sequence: TGTGCCAGCTCACAACAGAACTCCTACGAGCAGTACTTC. The chain links TRBV18 to TRBJ2-7, with D unresolved. This CDR3 spans 13 amino acids. Trimming pared 4 bases from V and 0 bases from J, leaving 7 bases between. CDR1 and CDR2 from the germline V gene are KGHSH and LQKENI.